This TCR beta chain derives from a study of cytomegalovirus exposure and HLA in healthy donors (dated by TCRdb to 2016 to 2017). A note on the overall study: According to an earlier analysis of several hundred of the donors, 150 million to 200 million T cells yielded 95 million to 140 million unique TCR beta sequences and more than 250 Gb of sequence data. Roughly 300 gigabases of sequencing data and tens of millions of unique TCR sequences were included in an early release covering about 600 HLA-typed donors. Of the 300 to 500 genotyped donors, approximately 81% were placed in the genetic ancestry cluster associated with self-reported Caucasian donors. The study aimed to test whether signatures of past pathogen exposure could be identified by cataloging public T cell receptors. The study used immunosequencing to profile the T cell repertoires of 670 or so subjects and linked those repertoires to cytomegalovirus serostatus. Along with the approximately 700-subject first cohort, a separate validation cohort of around 120 different subjects was used. The study combined high-throughput TCR immunosequencing, statistical association of individual TCRs with disease status, and machine learning to predict cytomegalovirus infection status. A later analysis re-examined previously published TCR beta repertoires from more than 550 donors and added high-resolution HLA genotyping to investigate patterns of TCR occurrence. Rather than drawing on any new phenotypic data, the later analysis identified candidate immune exposures from TCR beta sequences and the way those sequences occurred across donors. An earlier analysis of approximately 630 of the donors applied high-throughput TCR beta sequencing to assess whether each TCR beta V gene segment acted as functional or pseudogenic. Donor age, sex, ethnicity and CMV serostatus were compiled alongside the repertoire data. A later genetic analysis used genome-wide SNP genotypes for about 55% of the 666 donors, treating that subset as a discovery cohort. Every repertoire in the discovery cohort had been generated on one and the same sequencing platform. Both class I and class II loci were covered by HLA typing, at four-digit resolution. The number of donors typed differed by locus, with 629-630 for A, B, C, DRB1 and DQB1, roughly 550 for DQA1, under 610 for DPA1, and 472 for DPB1. Roughly five DR-DQ haplotypes were handled as single units for association and clustering, since linkage in the cohort was strong. Among under 450 genotyped donors of the cohort, an average of around 240,000 unique TCR beta nucleotide sequences were sequenced per donor, roughly a sixth of them non-productive. Study-wide conclusions, independent of this receptor: Some 15 rarely observed V segments, including chromosome 9 orphons, were excluded from the earlier analysis of several hundred of the donors because counts were too low. A few of the identified cytomegalovirus-associated TCR beta chains were confirmed in vitro to be specific for cytomegalovirus antigens. HLA typing was unavailable for some donors at each locus, so association tests used only the typed subset. An association between a missense DCLRE1C variant and V-gene and J-gene trimming of TCR beta chains was found in a later genetic analysis and replicated in an independent cohort. The authors suggested that the approach could potentially be generalized to other disease states and immunological phenotypes. Specific HLA alleles were associated with some 15,000 TCR beta sequences at a false discovery rate of 0.05 in a later analysis. Across donors, most TCR sequences were observed very rarely, whereas some public TCRs were present in many individuals. A later analysis found that HLA-associated TCR beta chains were more clonally expanded and had lower generation probabilities than equally common non-associated chains. In a later analysis, several top co-occurrence clusters were reported to appear linked to parvovirus B19, influenza, CMV and Epstein-Barr virus. Roughly uniform sequencing depth across donors was assumed in presence/absence analyses, although this assumption may not hold. A further reported finding was that TCR beta sequences accurately predicted the HLA-A and HLA-B alleles for most subjects in the first cohort. According to a later genetic analysis, donors in an Asian-associated ancestry cluster had fewer N-insertions in productive TCRs than the approximately 610-donor mean. The study gave a list of over 150 TCR beta chains associated with cytomegalovirus. A cluster of highly shared sequence variants was judged likely to be a technical artifact of the sequencing pipeline. Some IMGT-functional V segments, including TRBV6-2 and TRBV6-3, could not be told apart with the 87-base-pair reads, so those segments were excluded. Strong co-occurrence of HLA alleles, especially DR and DQ, made assigning TCR associations to individual alleles difficult. According to a later analysis, TCR association rates differed among HLA loci, with DRB1 alleles showing the most associated TCRs and HLA-C alleles showing the fewest. For the cohort, immune exposure information was limited to CMV serostatus. Most CMV-associated TCR beta chains appeared to be HLA-restricted in a later analysis, and the HLA associations seemed to be driven largely by CMV exposure. In both the original and validation cohorts, the classifier was reported to diagnose cytomegalovirus status with high specificity and sensitivity. In this cohort, only TCR beta chains were sequenced, and detectable features were limited by the absence of alpha or paired-chain data. Correlated functional status among segregating V segments might be attributable to linkage disequilibrium, but an unknown experimental factor could not be ruled out. In an earlier analysis of 587 of the donors, most TCR beta V segments appeared in productive rearrangements about 87% or about 30% of the time, broadly matching IMGT annotations.

Library creation used the immunoSEQ multiplex PCR assay. For the multiplex PCR, a mixture combining 60 forward primers for TCR Vbeta segments and 13 reverse primers for TCR Jbeta segments was used. Amplification of the CDR3 region of rearranged TCR beta genes was performed with a multiplex PCR assay on genomic DNA. On the Illumina HiSeq System, the amplified TCR beta libraries were sequenced as 87-base-pair reads. Per the authors' processing: In a later analysis, roughly 80 million unique TCR beta chains were counted across the 666 repertoires, and approximately 9.9 million of these chains were shared by at least two donors. A nearest-neighbor algorithm error-corrected the raw reads and collapsed the reads into unique sequences, merging closely related sequences to remove PCR and sequencing errors. CDR3 sequences were aligned to IMGT reference sequences to assign V, D and J gene segments. For a sequence to be retained, at least a six-nucleotide match to both a V gene segment and a J gene segment was required. Rearrangements were called productive when the CDR3 lacked stop codons and stayed in frame with V and J; all others were non-productive. Following IMGT convention, CDR3 was defined as the stretch from the second conserved V-encoded cysteine up to the conserved J-encoded phenylalanine. The earlier analysis of roughly 590 of the donors excluded any sequence lacking an unambiguous match to a single V gene segment. In an earlier analysis of several hundred of the donors, V segments were called functional above 56.7% productive rearrangements and were called segregating when the between-donor standard deviation exceeded 5%. A statistical classification framework was built to diagnose cytomegalovirus status from the catalog of TCR beta chain sequences. A later analysis assigned V and J genes by comparing TCR nucleotide sequences with IMGT/GENE-DB human TR gene sequences. A later analysis assigned CDR3 sequences and most-parsimonious VDJ recombination scenarios with the TCRdist pipeline. A later analysis defined each TCR beta chain by its CDR3 amino acid sequence plus V-gene family, and excluded reads lacking a unique V-gene family. In a later analysis, nearly 600 highly shared, low-generation-probability nucleotide sequences were removed to address suspected cross-contamination and a sequencing artifact. For each public chain, a later analysis derived a clonal expansion index from normalized ranks of inferred template counts within each repertoire. Generation probabilities in a later analysis came from a VDJ recombination model fitted to out-of-frame rearrangements, and those results were checked against IGoR. Hypergeometric tests were used in a later analysis to score TCR-TCR, TCR-HLA and TCR-CMV co-occurrence, with a repertoire-size bias correction applied to the TCR pairs. In a later analysis, false discovery rates were estimated by permuting HLA or CMV assignments 20 times. A later analysis grouped co-occurring TCRs with DBSCAN, adding TCRdist sequence similarity when clustering within HLA-allele-positive subsets. Co-occurrence clustering excluded repertoires with fewer than 30,000 or more than 120,000 public chains, plus five with anomalous nucleotide sharing. TCRdb's version of the immuneACCESS table is confined to in-frame rearrangements and falls short of the full clone set. An unresolved V gene accounts for under half of the shortfall where checked; the remainder is of unknown origin. V and J calls and clone size follow that table, whereas D and trimming were derived from the DNA. The sample table records 210,000 or so clones; 70% to 90% of these occur just once. The top ten clonotypes cover roughly 0.22% of the sample.

Remarks on this clone: Its recognized antigen is unknown. Base quality data are lacking; no much larger clone is found one base away.

Including cysteine and phenylalanine, the CDR3 has 12 amino acids. The sequence is cut down to CDR3 DNA, 36 bases in frame from base 1. V drops 6 bases and J drops 7 bases, leaving 10 bases in between. CDR1 and CDR2 are read off the germline V gene (reference sequence) as MNHEY and SMNVEV. The cohort was made up of about 610 healthy bone marrow donors. At the time of sampling, all cohort members were nominally healthy, though unrecorded immune exposures were likely present. The donor was CMV seronegative and belonged to the group of over 300 seronegative cohort members. A peripheral blood sample was collected from each donor, and TCR beta sequencing was performed on peripheral blood mononuclear cells. Genomic DNA was extracted from the blood cell samples with the Qiagen DNeasy Blood Extraction Kit.

The TCR sequence derives from a girl aged 2 to 10 in good health and CMV-seronegative. Material for sequencing was PBMCs. The chain is made from TRBV27 and TRBJ1-5; D gene: possibly TRBD1, on 5 matching bases. Read as DNA, the sequence is TGTGCCAGCAGCAGGGTTGGACAGCCCCAGCATTTT. Its translation reads: CASSRVGQPQHF.